The present T cell receptor beta chain was sequenced within a study of glioma-infiltrating T cells after dendritic cell vaccination (TCRdb year 2016). For the study in its entirety: Of the approximately 15 glioblastoma patients in the cohort, all drawn from Phase I and II dendritic cell vaccination trials, 9 were newly diagnosed and 6 had recurrent disease. Survival after dendritic cell vaccination was correlated with TCR sequencing metrics such as TIL content and the overlap between tumor and blood repertoires. The vaccine consisted of monocyte-derived dendritic cells cultured less than 9 days with IL-4 and GM-CSF, then pulsed overnight with autologous tumor lysate. Between 2003 and 2012, the patients were given dendritic cell vaccination pulsed with autologous tumor lysate. Each patient got three intradermal injections of the dendritic cell vaccine, spaced at biweekly intervals, in the arm below the axilla. In glioblastoma patients vaccinated with dendritic cells, deep sequencing of TCR beta CDR3 regions served to measure the amount of tumor-infiltrating lymphocytes and to compare repertoires between tumor and blood.

Regarding this clone: Its recognized antigen is unknown. It has no much larger one-base neighbor in the sample; base qualities were not kept.

The meaning of the sample's time point label: after dendritic cell vaccination, including at tumor progression/relapse. Selection of patients required sufficient residual fresh-frozen tumor tissue and over two years of available survival data. Molecular status otherwise varied across the glioblastoma patients, but none of them carried an isocitrate dehydrogenase mutation. PBMC were collected before vaccination, two weeks after the third vaccination, and at tumor progression when it occurred. Genomic DNA was extracted with the Qiagen DNeasy Blood extraction Kit. What the research found in general, with its limitations: Higher estimated pretreatment TIL content predicted longer time to progression and overall survival after dendritic cell vaccination. The cohort was small and heterogeneous, few patients had complete blood and tumor sets, and even fewer had initial-recurrent tumor pairs. No direct relationship between TCR clonality and survival was found, suggesting a diverse polyclonal response may matter. The response model built on TCR overlap across three groups was characterized as speculative, with prospective validation still needed.

Using the immunoSEQ assay, TCRB CDR3 regions were amplified from 2 to 2.5 micrograms of genomic DNA, or from all available DNA when less than that was on hand. The multiplex PCR relied on 60 forward primers for TCR V beta segments and 13 reverse primers for J beta segments. To estimate the number of reads per starting template, synthetic control templates were added to each sample at limiting dilution. The Illumina HiSeq System generated 87 bp sequencing reads. From the authors' description of their analysis: PCR and sequencing errors were removed by a nearest neighbor algorithm that merged closely related sequences. TCR overlap was defined as the percentage of unique tumor TCR beta sequences that were also present in the same patient's peripheral blood. The immuneACCESS repertoire file appears here via TCRdb, limited to in-frame rearrangements. These files lack a portion of the clones; in checked studies, under half of the deficit traces to unresolved V genes, and the cause of the others is not known. That table furnishes V, J and clone size, whereas the DNA furnished D and trimming. The sample table contains about 63,000 clones; only one count was recorded for over 75% of them. The ten most abundant clones make up around 8.3% of the sample.

From a lookup of the germline V gene, CDR1 and CDR2 are SGHRS and YFSETQ. The junction carries 12 bases between V and J, which are trimmed by 1 base and 4 bases respectively. The CDR3 contains 15 residues, cysteine and phenylalanine counted. The kept DNA is CDR3 alone, 45 bases in frame from the first base. Source: blood, taken after dendritic cell vaccination. This sequence originates from a human donor with glioblastoma. Recombination linked TRBV5-1 to TRBJ1-5; confidence is insufficient to name the D gene. The CDR3 protein sequence reads: CASSLTGSRNQPQHF. The nucleotides are TGCGCCAGCAGCTTGACTGGGTCTAGAAATCAGCCCCAGCATTTT.